What follows are 6 T cell receptor beta chains derived from one specimen sequenced in a study of shared clonotypes between healthy human individuals. The protocol was immunoSEQ multiplex PCR, while the TCRdb copy is restricted to in-frame clones and leaves out a portion. The repertoire holds millions of clones, roughly 95% seen once, with roughly 0.13% in the top ten. Material for sequencing was naive CD4+ T cells sorted from blood. The subset denotes: CD45RA+ positively selected. Receptors were obtained from a man between 18 and 35 years old in good health.

This clone was recorded once. The rearrangement links TRBV4-1 to TRBJ2-2, with 8 bases aligning to TRBD1. Germline V gene data show CDR1 as MGHRA and CDR2 as YSYEKL. V lost 4 bases to trimming and J lost 2 bases; unmatched junction nucleotides: 6. The CDR3 covers 16 residues. CDR3: CASSLRTGSNTGELFF. The DNA of the CDR3 is TGCGCCAGCAGCCTTCGGACAGGGAGCAACACCGGGGAGCTGTTTTTT.

This chain uses TRBV27 with TRBJ1-5; D unclear. V lost 0 bases and J lost 2, with 14 bases in between. The CDR3 spans 17 residues. The germline gives CDR1 MNHEY, CDR2 SMNVEV (reference sequence). CDR3 sequence: CASSLSAGGPGNQPQHF. In DNA, the CDR3 is TGTGCCAGCAGTTTATCTGCCGGCGGGCCGGGCAATCAGCCCCAGCATTTT.

CDR3 amino acids: CASTQTGGTEAFF. The CDR3 region has the DNA TGTGCCAGCACCCAGACGGGGGGCACTGAAGCTTTCTTT. The chain combines TRBV6-6 with TRBJ1-1; a weak D match, TRBD1 (5 bases). The germline V gene has CDR1 MNHNY and CDR2 SVGAGI (reference sequence). The V end was cut by 7 bases, the J end by 4 bases, with 13 bases between. This CDR3 has 13 amino acids.

V is TRBV18 and J is TRBJ2-1; D not resolved. The CDR3 runs to 13 residues. With 4 bases removed from V and 8 bases from J, the gap between germline ends came to 12 bases. The germline gives CDR1 KGHSH, CDR2 LQKENI. CDR3 bases: TGTGCCAGCTCACAACAAAGAGGATATGAGCAGTTCTTC. Protein sequence: CASSQQRGYEQFF.

The gene calls are TRBV30 and TRBJ2-1; 13 bases align to TRBD2. Unmatched junction bases numbered 13, after V lost 4 bases and J lost 7 bases. In germline, CDR1 is GTSNPN, CDR2 SVGIG (reference sequence). CDR3 size: 17 residues. The CDR3 protein is CAWNLGWTSGSSNEQFF. CDR3 nucleotides: TGTGCCTGGAATCTGGGGTGGACTAGCGGGAGTTCTAATGAGCAGTTCTTC.

This chain connects TRBV18 to TRBJ2-5; no clear D. This CDR3 spans 13 amino acids. Deletions cut 4 bases from V and 5 bases from J, with 11 bases between. Germline-derived CDR1 and CDR2 are KGHSH and LQKENI. The CDR3 DNA reads as TGTGCCAGCTCACTCCTGAGCTCGGAGACCCAGTACTTC. Its translation is CASSLLSSETQYF.